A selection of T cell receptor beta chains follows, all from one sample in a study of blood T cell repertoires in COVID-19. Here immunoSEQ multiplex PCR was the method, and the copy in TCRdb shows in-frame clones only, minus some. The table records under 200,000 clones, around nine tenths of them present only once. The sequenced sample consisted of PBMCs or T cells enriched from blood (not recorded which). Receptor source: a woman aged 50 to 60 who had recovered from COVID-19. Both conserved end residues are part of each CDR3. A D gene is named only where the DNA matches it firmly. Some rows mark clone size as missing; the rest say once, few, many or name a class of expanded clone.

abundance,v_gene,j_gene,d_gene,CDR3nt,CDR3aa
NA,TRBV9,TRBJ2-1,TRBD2,TGTGCCAGCAGCATACTGCGGGGGGGCGGGTACAATGAGCAGTTCTTC,CASSILRGGGYNEQFF
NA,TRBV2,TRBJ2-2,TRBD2,TGTGCCAGCAGTGGAGGCGGGGGATTGAACACCGGGGAGCTGTTTTTT,CASSGGGGLNTGELFF
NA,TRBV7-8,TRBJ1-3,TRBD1,TGTGCCAGCAGCGTCGGGACAGCCTCTGGAAACACCATATATTTT,CASSVGTASGNTIYF
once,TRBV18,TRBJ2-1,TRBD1,TGTGCCAGCTCAGTCGACAGGGCTTCCTACAATGAGCAGTTCTTC,CASSVDRASYNEQFF
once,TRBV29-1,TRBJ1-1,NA,TGCAGCGTAGGAGACGTGAACACTGAAGCTTTCTTT,CSVGDVNTEAFF
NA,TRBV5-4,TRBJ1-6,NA,TGTGCCAGCAGCTTTCTCTTCACCCGGCGACAGAGCTCCTATAATTCACCCCTCCACTTT,CASSFLFTRRQSSYNSPLHF
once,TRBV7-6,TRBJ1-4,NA,TGTGCCAGCAGCGATTCAGGGATTATAAATGAAAAACTGTTTTTT,CASSDSGIINEKLFF
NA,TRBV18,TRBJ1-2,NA,TGTGCCAGCTCCCTGGGTCAGGCAGAATTAAACTATGGCTACACCTTC,CASSLGQAELNYGYTF
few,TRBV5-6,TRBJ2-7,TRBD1,TGTGCCAGCAGCTTGTTGCCGACAGGGTCTGGGGAGCAGTACTTC,CASSLLPTGSGEQYF
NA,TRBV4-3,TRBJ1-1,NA,TGCGCCAGCAGCCCCAGAGCCACAGATCCCTCTGAAGCTTTCTTT,CASSPRATDPSEAFF
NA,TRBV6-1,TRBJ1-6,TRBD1,TGTGCCAGCAGTGGGACAGGAAGCTCCTATAATTCACCCCTCCACTTT,CASSGTGSSYNSPLHF
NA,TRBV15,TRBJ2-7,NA,TGTGCCACCAGCAGAGATCGAGGACGGGGGAGCACCTACGAGCAGTACTTC,CATSRDRGRGSTYEQYF
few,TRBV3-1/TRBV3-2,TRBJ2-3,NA,TGTGCCAGCAGCCAAGGGGGGCAGGCTGTGGATACGCAGTATTTT,CASSQGGQAVDTQYF
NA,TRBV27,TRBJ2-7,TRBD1,TGTGCCAGCAGTTTGGGTAAAACAGGGGGCGGGTACGAGCAGTACTTC,CASSLGKTGGGYEQYF
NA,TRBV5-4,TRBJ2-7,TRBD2,TGTGCCAGCAGCTTGGCCGCTAACCGGGGGGTTACCTACGAGCAGTACTTC,CASSLAANRGVTYEQYF
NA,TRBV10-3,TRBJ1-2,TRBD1,TGTGCCATCAGTGCCCAAAACAGGACAGGCTATGGCTACACCTTC,CAISAQNRTGYGYTF
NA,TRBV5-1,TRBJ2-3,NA,TGCGCCAGCAGCTCATTAGTCACAGATACGCAGTATTTT,CASSSLVTDTQYF
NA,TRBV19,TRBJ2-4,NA,TGTGCCAGTAGCCCATTGAGTCCGCTAGCCAAAAACATTCAGTACTTC,CASSPLSPLAKNIQYF
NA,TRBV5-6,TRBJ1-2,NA,TGTGCCAGCAGCTTGGCCCTGCAGGTCGGGGACTATGGCTACACCTTC,CASSLALQVGDYGYTF
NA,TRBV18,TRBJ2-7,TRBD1,TGTGCCAGCTCACCACGAAACCGGGACAGGGGCTACGAGCAGTACTTC,CASSPRNRDRGYEQYF
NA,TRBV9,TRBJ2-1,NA,TGTGCCAGCAGCGTAGTAGCGGCCTCCTACAATGAGCAGTTCTTC,CASSVVAASYNEQFF